This TCR beta chain was identified during a study of multiple sclerosis patients with progressive multifocal leukoencephalopathy. Sequenced by immunoSEQ multiplex PCR; TCRdb stores in-frame clones only, minus some. The top ten clones hold 3% to 3.5% of a sample with 25,000 to 35,000 clones, over 75% of them seen once. Time point indicated: time of PML onset. Trimming removed 5 bases from V and 7 bases from J, with 14 bases in between. CDR1 is SGHNT, CDR2 YENEEA, per germline. The CDR3 is 14 residues long. The chain links TRBV11-3 to TRBJ2-2; D call uncertain. This TCR was sampled from a human donor with progressive multifocal leukoencephalopathy. This sample comprised PBMCs, obtained from a patient treated with natalizumab. In nucleotides, the CDR3 is TGTGCCAGCAGCCCCCAGGCAGCAAGCGGGGAGCTGTTTTTT. Translation gives CASSPQAASGELFF. The whole variable domain, remainder taken from reference TRBV11-3 and TRBJ2-2, is EAGVVQSPRYKIIEKKQPVAFWCNPISGHNTLYWYLQNLGQGPELLIRYENEEAVDDSQLPKDRFSAERLKGVDSTLKIQPAELGDSAVYLCASSPQAASGELFFGEGSRLTVL.